This is a list of T cell receptor beta chains from one sample in a study of PD-1 blockade in classical Hodgkin lymphoma. Assay used: immunoSEQ multiplex PCR; TCRdb lists only in-frame clones, some missing. The sample has tens of thousands of clones, around four fifths seen once; the top ten hold about a tenth. The starting material was peripheral blood mononuclear cells (PBMCs), obtained before the fourth cycle of nivolumab. These receptor sequences come from a human donor with classical Hodgkin lymphoma. Each CDR3 is given without its conserved first and last residue. Each record gives: CDR3 protein, J gene, V gene.

CDR3: ASSLVGSRTDTQY
J: TRBJ2-3
V: TRBV5-4

CDR3: AWSTGKETQY
J: TRBJ2-5
V: TRBV30

CDR3: AISRHPREFGYGYT
J: TRBJ1-2
V: TRBV10-3

CDR3: ASGLGPFTGLAF
J: TRBJ1-1
V: TRBV12-5

CDR3: ASSPGGPPETQY
J: TRBJ2-5
V: TRBV7-2

CDR3: ASSVGQGHEQY
J: TRBJ2-7
V: TRBV9

CDR3: ASSLGGEQPQH
J: TRBJ1-5
V: TRBV7-6

CDR3: ASSPTTASSGNTIY
J: TRBJ1-3
V: TRBV7-2

CDR3: ASSLAVGERGHSYNEQF
J: TRBJ2-1
V: TRBV7-6

CDR3: ASRSRSQGAIGNTIY
J: TRBJ1-3
V: TRBV27

CDR3: ASSVDSRAGTGANTIY
J: TRBJ1-3
V: TRBV9

CDR3: ASSLTGLAYYNEQF
J: TRBJ2-1
V: TRBV7-6

CDR3: ASSPEGFTEAF
J: TRBJ1-1
V: TRBV7-7

CDR3: ASSLLRDGQETQY
J: TRBJ2-5
V: TRBV7-9

CDR3: ASSPESATEAF
J: TRBJ1-1
V: TRBV4-1

CDR3: ASSLWTDGRPEAF
J: TRBJ1-1
V: TRBV7-2

CDR3: ASRTSGNIQY
J: TRBJ2-4
V: TRBV6-5

CDR3: ASSSRDPNEKLF
J: TRBJ1-4
V: TRBV5-1

CDR3: ASSIVAGWNGYT
J: TRBJ1-2
V: TRBV19

CDR3: ASSPGTPWYNEQF
J: TRBJ2-1
V: TRBV9

CDR3: ASSLGYSNQPQH
J: TRBJ1-5
V: TRBV7-2

CDR3: ASSMTGITEAF
J: TRBJ1-1
V: TRBV19

CDR3: ASSQDRGAGLSYNEQF
J: TRBJ2-1
V: TRBV4-1

CDR3: ASNDALRGNTIY
J: TRBJ1-3
V: TRBV6-1

CDR3: ASSSVTGHGYT
J: TRBJ1-2
V: TRBV7-6

CDR3: ASSHNRGDKAF
J: TRBJ1-1
V: TRBV6-5

CDR3: ASSIREGANVLT
J: TRBJ2-6
V: TRBV19

CDR3: ASRWDGGYGYT
J: TRBJ1-2
V: TRBV5-1

CDR3: AISDLGQWNSPLH
J: TRBJ1-6
V: TRBV10-3

CDR3: ASSIAGQSSYEQY
J: TRBJ2-7
V: TRBV19

CDR3: ASSYSPSTDTQY
J: TRBJ2-3
V: TRBV6-5

CDR3: ASSPSPSFDEQY
J: TRBJ2-7
V: TRBV18

CDR3: ASSQGAGTSNQPQH
J: TRBJ1-5
V: TRBV4-2

CDR3: ASSSAGGPNYGYT
J: TRBJ1-2
V: TRBV7-2

CDR3: ASSLRAGSIINNQWPQH
J: TRBJ1-5
V: TRBV27

CDR3: ASSPGVEVETQY
J: TRBJ2-5
V: TRBV18

CDR3: ASTGQNSPLH
J: TRBJ1-6
V: TRBV6-6

CDR3: AISLQGAGGELF
J: TRBJ2-2
V: TRBV10-3

CDR3: ATGDGYEDGYT
J: TRBJ1-2
V: TRBV10-3

CDR3: ASSLTGYHQPQH
J: TRBJ1-5
V: TRBV28

CDR3: ATAPTGLADNEQF
J: TRBJ2-1
V: TRBV6-5

CDR3: ASSVEGPWSYNEQF
J: TRBJ2-1
V: TRBV9

CDR3: ASSLDSNRGTQY
J: TRBJ2-5
V: TRBV11-3

CDR3: ASSTHRGQDSPLH
J: TRBJ1-6
V: TRBV7-2

CDR3: ASSLGQLGSGELF
J: TRBJ2-2
V: TRBV7-3

CDR3: ASSSTMANYGYT
J: TRBJ1-2
V: TRBV5-4